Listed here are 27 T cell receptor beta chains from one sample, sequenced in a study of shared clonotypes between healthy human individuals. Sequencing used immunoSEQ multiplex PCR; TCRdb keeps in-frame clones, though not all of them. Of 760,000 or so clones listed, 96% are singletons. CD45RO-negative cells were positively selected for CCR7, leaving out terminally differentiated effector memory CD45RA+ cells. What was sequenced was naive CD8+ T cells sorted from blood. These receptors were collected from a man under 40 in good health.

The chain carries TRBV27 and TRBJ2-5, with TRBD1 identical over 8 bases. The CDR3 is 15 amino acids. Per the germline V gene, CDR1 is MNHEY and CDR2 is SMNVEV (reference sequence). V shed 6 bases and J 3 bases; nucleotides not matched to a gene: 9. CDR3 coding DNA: TGTGCCAGCAGCGCAGGGGGCCGATCAAAAGAGACCCAGTACTTC. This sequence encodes CASSAGGRSKETQYF.

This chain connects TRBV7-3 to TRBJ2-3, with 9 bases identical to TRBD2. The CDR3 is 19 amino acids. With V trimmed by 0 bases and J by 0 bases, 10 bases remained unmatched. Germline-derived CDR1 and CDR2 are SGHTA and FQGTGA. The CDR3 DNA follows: TGTGCCAGCAGCTTAACCGGGACTAGCAATCACCCTAGCACAGATACGCAGTATTTT. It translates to CASSLTGTSNHPSTDTQYF.

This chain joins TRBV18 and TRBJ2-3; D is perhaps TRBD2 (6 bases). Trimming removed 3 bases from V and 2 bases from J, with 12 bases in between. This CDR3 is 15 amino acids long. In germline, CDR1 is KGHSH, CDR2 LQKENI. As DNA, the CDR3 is TGTGCCAGCTCACCCAAACTAGCACACACAGATACGCAGTATTTT. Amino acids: CASSPKLAHTDTQYF.

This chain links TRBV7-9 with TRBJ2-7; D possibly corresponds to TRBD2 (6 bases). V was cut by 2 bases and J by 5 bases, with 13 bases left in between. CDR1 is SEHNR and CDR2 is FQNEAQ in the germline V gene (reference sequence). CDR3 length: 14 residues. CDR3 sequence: CASSLSAGGDEQYF. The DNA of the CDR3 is TGTGCCAGCAGCTTATCAGCAGGCGGGGACGAGCAGTACTTC.

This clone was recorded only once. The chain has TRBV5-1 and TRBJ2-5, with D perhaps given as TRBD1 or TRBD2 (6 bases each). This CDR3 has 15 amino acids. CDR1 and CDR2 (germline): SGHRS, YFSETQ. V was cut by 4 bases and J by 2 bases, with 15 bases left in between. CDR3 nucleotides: TGCGCCAGCAGCGTGACGGGGGCAGATCAAGAGACCCAGTACTTC. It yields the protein CASSVTGADQETQYF.

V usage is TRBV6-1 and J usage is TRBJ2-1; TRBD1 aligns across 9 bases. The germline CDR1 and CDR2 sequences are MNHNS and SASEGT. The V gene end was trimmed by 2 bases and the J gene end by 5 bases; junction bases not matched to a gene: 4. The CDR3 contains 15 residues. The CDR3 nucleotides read TGTGCCAGCAGTGAACGGGACAGGGAGAACAATGAGCAGTTCTTC. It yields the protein CASSERDRENNEQFF.

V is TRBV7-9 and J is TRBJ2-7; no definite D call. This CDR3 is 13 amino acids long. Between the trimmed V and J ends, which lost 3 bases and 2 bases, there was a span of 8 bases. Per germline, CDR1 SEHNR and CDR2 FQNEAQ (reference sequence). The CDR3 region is CASSFEYPYEQYF. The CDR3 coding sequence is TGTGCCAGCAGCTTTGAATACCCCTACGAGCAGTACTTC.

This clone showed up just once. The DNA for the CDR3 is TGCGCCAGCAGCTTAGGGACTAGCGGGAGTCACGAGCAGTACTTC. Translated, it gives CASSLGTSGSHEQYF. J is TRBJ2-7 and V is TRBV5-1, with 14 bases lining up with TRBD2. The CDR3 spans 15 residues. Germline V gene sequence: CDR1 SGHRS, CDR2 YFSETQ. The J segment lost 5 bases and the V segment lost 2 bases, leaving 3 bases of the junction unmatched.

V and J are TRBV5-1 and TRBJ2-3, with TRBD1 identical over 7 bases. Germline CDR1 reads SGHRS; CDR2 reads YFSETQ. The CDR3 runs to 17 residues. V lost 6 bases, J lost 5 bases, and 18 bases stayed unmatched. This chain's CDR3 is CASTSAVGGAFRDTQYF. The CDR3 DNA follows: TGCGCCAGCACCTCGGCTGTAGGGGGCGCATTCAGAGATACGCAGTATTTT.

The CDR3: CASSPDRSSYNEQFF. The CDR3 nucleotides are TGCGCCAGCAGCCCCGACAGGTCCTCCTACAATGAGCAGTTCTTC. The chain recombines TRBV4-3 with TRBJ2-1; maybe TRBD1 (6 bases). CDR1 LGHNA and CDR2 YSLEER come from the germline V gene. The CDR3 runs 15 residues. V was shortened by 4 bases and J by 0 bases, with 10 bases between the two germline ends.

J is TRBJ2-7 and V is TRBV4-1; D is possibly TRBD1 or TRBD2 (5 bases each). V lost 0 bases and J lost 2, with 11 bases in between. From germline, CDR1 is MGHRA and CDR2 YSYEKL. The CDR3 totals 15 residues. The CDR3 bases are TGCGCCAGCAGCCAAGACCGGGACCCTCCCTACGAGCAGTACTTC. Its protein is CASSQDRDPPYEQYF.

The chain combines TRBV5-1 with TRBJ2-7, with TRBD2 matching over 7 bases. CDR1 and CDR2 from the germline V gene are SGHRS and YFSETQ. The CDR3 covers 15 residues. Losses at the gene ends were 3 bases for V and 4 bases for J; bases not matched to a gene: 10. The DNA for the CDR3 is TGCGCCAGCAGCTGGACTCGAGGACTAGGGTACGAGCAGTACTTC. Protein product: CASSWTRGLGYEQYF.

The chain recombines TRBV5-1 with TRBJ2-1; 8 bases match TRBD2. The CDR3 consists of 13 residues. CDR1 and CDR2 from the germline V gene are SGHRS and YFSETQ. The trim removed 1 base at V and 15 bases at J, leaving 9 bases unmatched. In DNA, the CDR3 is TGCGCCAGCAGCTTGTTAAGCGGGAGTAGTCGGTTCTTC. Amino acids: CASSLLSGSSRFF.

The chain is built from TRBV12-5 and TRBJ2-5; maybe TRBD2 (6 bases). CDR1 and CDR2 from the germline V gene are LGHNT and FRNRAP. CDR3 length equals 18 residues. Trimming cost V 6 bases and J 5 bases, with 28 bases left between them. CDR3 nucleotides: TGTGCTAGTGGCCCAAACGCCGGGACTCTCGTTGAGGTGGAGACCCAGTACTTC. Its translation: CASGPNAGTLVEVETQYF.

The CDR3 coding sequence is TGTGCCAGCAGCCCTGGCCGTTCCTATGACTACGAGCAGTACTTC. Its translation: CASSPGRSYDYEQYF. The chain uses TRBV28 and TRBJ2-7; D unclear. V dropped 6 bases and J dropped 3 bases, with 18 bases sitting between them. Germline CDR1 and CDR2: MDHEN and SYDVKM. The CDR3 consists of 15 residues.

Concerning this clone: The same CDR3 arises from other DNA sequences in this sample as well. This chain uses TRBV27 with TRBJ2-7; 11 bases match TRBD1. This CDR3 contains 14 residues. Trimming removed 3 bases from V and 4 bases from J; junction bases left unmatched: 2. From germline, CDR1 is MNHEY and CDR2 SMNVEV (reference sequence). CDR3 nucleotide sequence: TGTGCCAGCAGTTTGGGACAGGGGGGGTACGAGCAGTACTTC. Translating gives CASSLGQGGYEQYF.

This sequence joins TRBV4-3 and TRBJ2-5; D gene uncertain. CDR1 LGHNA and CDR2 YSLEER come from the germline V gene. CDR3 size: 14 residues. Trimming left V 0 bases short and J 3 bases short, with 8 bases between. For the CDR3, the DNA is TGCGCCAGCAGCCAAGATTTAGGTGAAGAGACCCAGTACTTC. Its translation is CASSQDLGEETQYF.

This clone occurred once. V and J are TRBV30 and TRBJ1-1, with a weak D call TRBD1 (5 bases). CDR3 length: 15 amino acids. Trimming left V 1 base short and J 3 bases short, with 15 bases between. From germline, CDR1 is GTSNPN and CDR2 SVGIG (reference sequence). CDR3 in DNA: TGTGCCTGGAGTGGGGGGGATGGTGATGACACTGAAGCTTTCTTT. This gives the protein CAWSGGDGDDTEAFF.

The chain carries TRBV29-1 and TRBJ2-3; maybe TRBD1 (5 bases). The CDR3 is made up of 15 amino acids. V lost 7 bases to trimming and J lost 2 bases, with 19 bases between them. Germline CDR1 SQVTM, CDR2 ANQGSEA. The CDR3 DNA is TGCAGCGCAATACTGGGGCTAGTTACCACAGATACGCAGTATTTT. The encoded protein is CSAILGLVTTDTQYF.

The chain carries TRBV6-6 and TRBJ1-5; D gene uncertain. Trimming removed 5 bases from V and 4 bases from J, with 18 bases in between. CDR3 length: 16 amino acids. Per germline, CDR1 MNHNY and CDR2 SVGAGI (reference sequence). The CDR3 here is CASSHLQAVLNQPQHF. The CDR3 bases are TGTGCCAGCAGTCACCTCCAGGCCGTTCTTAATCAGCCCCAGCATTTT.

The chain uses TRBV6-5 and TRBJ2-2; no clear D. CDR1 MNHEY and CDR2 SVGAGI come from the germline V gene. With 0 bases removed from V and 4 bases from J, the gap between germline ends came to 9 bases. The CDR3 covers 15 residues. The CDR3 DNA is TGTGCCAGCAGTTACTCGATTTGGGGCACCGGGGAGCTGTTTTTT. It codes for CASSYSIWGTGELFF.

This CDR3 reads CASSWTGGYEQYF. CDR3 coding DNA: TGTGCCAGCAGCTGGACAGGGGGCTACGAGCAGTACTTC. The V and J genes are TRBV5-6 and TRBJ2-7; TRBD1 agrees at 10 bases. The length of the CDR3 is 13 residues. With 3 bases clipped from V and 3 bases from J, the junction kept 0 bases outside the gene matches. Germline-derived CDR1 and CDR2 are SGHDT and YYEEEE. The full variable domain, rest sourced from reference TRBV5-6 and TRBJ2-7, is DAGVTQSPTHLIKTRGQQVTLRCSPKSGHDTVSWYQQALGQGPQFIFQYYEEEERQRGNFPDRFSGHQFPNYSSELNVNALLLGDSALYLCASSWTGGYEQYFGPGTRLTVT.

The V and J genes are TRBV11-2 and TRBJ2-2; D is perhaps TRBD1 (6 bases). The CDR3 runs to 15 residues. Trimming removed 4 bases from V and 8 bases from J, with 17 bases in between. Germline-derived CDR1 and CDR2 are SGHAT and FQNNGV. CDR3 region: CASSSRLDRPGELFF. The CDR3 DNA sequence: TGTGCCAGCAGCTCCCGACTGGACAGACCAGGGGAGCTGTTTTTT. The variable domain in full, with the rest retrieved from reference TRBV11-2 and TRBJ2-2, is EAGVAQSPRYKIIEKRQSVAFWCNPISGHATLYWYQQILGQGPKLLIQFQNNGVVDDSQLPKDRFSAERLKGVDSTLKIQPAKLEDSAVYLCASSSRLDRPGELFFGEGSRLTVL.

The CDR3 DNA sequence: TGTGCCAGCAGCCGATGGGATACGCAGTATTTT. Its translation is CASSRWDTQYF. The rearrangement uses TRBV27 and TRBJ2-3; D remains ambiguous. V was shortened by 6 bases and J by 6 bases, with 7 bases between the two germline ends. The CDR3 extends over 11 amino acids. The germline gives CDR1 MNHEY, CDR2 SMNVEV (reference sequence).

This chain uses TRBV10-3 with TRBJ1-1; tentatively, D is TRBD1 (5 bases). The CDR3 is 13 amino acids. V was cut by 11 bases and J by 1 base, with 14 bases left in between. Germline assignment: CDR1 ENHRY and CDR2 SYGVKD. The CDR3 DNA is TGTGCCGCAGATTCGGGACGGAACACTGAAGCTTTCTTT. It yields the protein CAADSGRNTEAFF.

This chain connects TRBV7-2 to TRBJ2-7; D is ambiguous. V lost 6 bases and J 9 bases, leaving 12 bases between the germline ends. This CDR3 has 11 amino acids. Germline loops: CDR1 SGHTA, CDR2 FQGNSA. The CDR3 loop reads CASRVGFWQYF. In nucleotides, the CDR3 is TGTGCCAGCAGGGTAGGGTTTTGGCAGTACTTC.

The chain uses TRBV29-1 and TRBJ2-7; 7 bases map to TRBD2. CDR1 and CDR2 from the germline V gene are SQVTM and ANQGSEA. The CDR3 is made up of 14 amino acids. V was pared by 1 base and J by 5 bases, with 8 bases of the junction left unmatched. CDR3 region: CSVEGDGGIHEQYF. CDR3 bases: TGCAGCGTTGAAGGGGACGGGGGGATCCACGAGCAGTACTTC.